The clone carrying this T cell receptor (beta chain) was seen only a few times. This record comes from a study of cytomegalovirus exposure and HLA in healthy donors. PCR amplification relied on 60 Vbeta primers (plus 13 Jbeta primers). The assay was immunoSEQ multiplex PCR, and TCRdb's table has in-frame clones only and misses some. The table records about 120,000 clones, 65% to 80% of them present only once. Trimming stripped 7 bases from V and 5 bases from J, with 21 bases between. Per germline, CDR1 SGHRS and CDR2 YFSETQ. The CDR3 length is 15 residues. This chain links TRBV5-1 with TRBJ2-5; tentatively, D is TRBD1 (5 bases). Sequences were obtained from PBMCs. The sequence was obtained from a man aged 18 to 30 in good health and CMV-seropositive. The CDR3 DNA is TGCGCCAGCGCCCAAATCTGGGGCCGGGTTGAGACCCAGTACTTC. Translation: CASAQIWGRVETQYF.